This T cell receptor beta chain comes out of a study of blood T cell repertoires in COVID-19. The repertoire was sequenced with immunoSEQ multiplex PCR; TCRdb's copy has only in-frame clones and lacks some. The table lists 250,000 to 400,000 clones, roughly nine tenths of them singletons. Trimming removed 4 bases from V and 8 bases from J, with 11 bases in between. CDR3 length: 12 residues. From germline, CDR1 is MNHEY and CDR2 SMNVEV (reference sequence). Categorization into cohorts depended on clinical history that participants reported. Two negative PCRs, clearance, or symptom resolution characterized the recovered Cohort 3 donors.

Sequenced input: PBMCs or T cells enriched from blood (not recorded which). V and J are TRBV27 and TRBJ1-2; D is perhaps TRBD1 (5 bases). The sequence was collected from a man in his sixties who had recovered from COVID-19. CDR3 nucleotides: TGTGCCAGCAGTTCCTTGAAGGGGGGCTACACCTTC. Translating gives CASSSLKGGYTF.